The 8 T cell receptor beta chains below all came from one sample that was sequenced in a study of cytomegalovirus exposure and HLA in healthy donors. The PCR made use of 60 Vbeta and 13 Jbeta primers. Profiled with immunoSEQ multiplex PCR; TCRdb holds only in-frame clones, not every one. This sample's clone table lists 220,000 or so clones. Specimen: PBMCs. Source of these receptors: a girl aged 2-15 years in good health and CMV-seropositive.

V and J are TRBV5-1 and TRBJ1-3; D ambiguous. From germline, CDR1 is SGHRS and CDR2 YFSETQ. The CDR3 length is 12 residues. The V gene lost 4 bases and the J gene lost 4 bases, with 6 bases spanning the gap. The CDR3, as DNA: TGCGCCAGCAGCCCACGGGGAAACACCATATATTTT. Translated: CASSPRGNTIYF.

The genes are TRBV28 and TRBJ2-7; 8 bases align to TRBD2. The tail of the sequence fits TRBJ2-1 better, so the J call may be wrong. Germline-derived CDR1 and CDR2 are MDHEN and SYDVKM. CDR3 length: 16 residues. This CDR3 reads CASSSPTDGLAREQFF. The CDR3 DNA sequence: TGTGCCAGCAGCTCCCCAACCGACGGACTAGCAAGGGAGCAGTTCTTC.

The chain uses TRBV5-1 and TRBJ1-2; a possible D gene is TRBD1 (6 bases). Trimming stripped 5 bases from V and 7 bases from J, with 18 bases between. CDR1 is SGHRS and CDR2 is YFSETQ in the germline V gene. This CDR3 has 14 residues. The CDR3: CASSLGRGAGGYTF. The CDR3 DNA reads as TGCGCCAGCAGTCTCGGACGGGGGGCAGGTGGCTACACCTTC. Filled out from reference TRBV5-1 and TRBJ1-2, the complete variable domain reads KAGVTQTPRYLIKTRGQQVTLSCSPISGHRSVSWYQQTPGQGLQFLFEYFSETQRNKGNFPGRFSGRQFSNSRSEMNVSTLELGDSALYLCASSLGRGAGGYTFGSGTRLTVV.

V and J are TRBV7-9 and TRBJ2-1; TRBD2 aligns across 9 bases. Germline V gene sequence: CDR1 SEHNR, CDR2 FQNEAQ (reference sequence). The CDR3 is 15 amino acids. Germline trimming cut 4 bases from V and 6 bases from J; bases unmatched to any gene: 7. Here the CDR3 reads CASSSSSGRGNEQFF. The CDR3 nucleotides read TGTGCCAGCAGCTCTAGTAGCGGGAGAGGCAATGAGCAGTTCTTC.

The chain is built from TRBV28 and TRBJ2-7, with D possibly TRBD2 on 5 matching bases. Germline CDR1 is MDHEN and CDR2 is SYDVKM. The CDR3 covers 13 residues. The CDR3 DNA reads as TGTGTTACGCAGCATCCGGGGAGTTACGAGCAGTACTTC. Its translation: CVTQHPGSYEQYF.

The chain links TRBV9 to TRBJ2-1; tentatively, D is TRBD2 (5 bases). Germline lookup yields CDR1 SGDLS and CDR2 YYNGEE. V dropped 4 bases and J dropped 2 bases, with 16 bases sitting between them. This CDR3 is built from 16 residues. The CDR3 DNA reads TGTGCCAGCAGCCCTACCGGAGGACTTACCTACAATGAGCAGTTCTTC. Its translation is CASSPTGGLTYNEQFF.

The rearrangement links TRBV27 to TRBJ1-1; tentative D call: TRBD1 (6 bases). This CDR3 region has 13 residues. Germline V gene sequence: CDR1 MNHEY, CDR2 SMNVEV (reference sequence). The germline V and J ends were trimmed by 6 bases and 4 bases, with 12 bases remaining between them. The CDR3 loop is CASRWGRSTEAFF. The CDR3 DNA reads as TGTGCCAGCAGATGGGGGCGTAGCACTGAAGCTTTCTTT.

The rearrangement joins TRBV9 to TRBJ1-1, with 7 bases identical to TRBD1. Germline lookup yields CDR1 SGDLS and CDR2 YYNGEE. V was clipped by 4 bases and J by 3 bases; unmatched bases: 12. The CDR3 extends over 16 amino acids. The CDR3 nucleotides read TGTGCCAGCAGCCCTCGACAGGGCCTCGGGGACACTGAAGCTTTCTTT. It translates to CASSPRQGLGDTEAFF.